Sequencing of this TCR beta chain was carried out in a study of blood T cell repertoires in COVID-19. Study-level information: Samples representing acute and convalescent COVID-19 were sourced from the United States, Italy and Spain. PBMCs, B-cell-depleted T cells, or T cells provided the cDNA or gDNA that made up the material.

Repertoires were generated with immunoSEQ multiplex PCR, while TCRdb's copy carries only in-frame clones and drops some. The sample holds around 620,000 clones; 90% are singletons and the top ten take approximately 0.3%. Sequencing used peripheral blood. The sequence came from a woman aged 18 to 35 with acute or convalescent COVID-19.

The CDR3: CASSTERVAFF. The CDR3 bases are TGTGCCAGCAGTACGGAGCGGGTAGCTTTCTTT. V gene TRBV6-5 combines with J gene TRBJ1-1; D is unresolved. Germline V CDR1 and CDR2: MNHEY, SVGAGI. The CDR3 totals 11 residues. The ends were cut back, 5 bases at V and 10 bases at J, with 11 bases in the middle.